This TCR beta chain was sequenced for a study of shared clonotypes between healthy human individuals. Study as a whole: A couple of women and three men aged 18 to 49 served as donors. A donor's plate count was three for CD4 naive and three for CD4 memory; CD8 naive had two and CD8 memory one.

For this clone: Its antigen is still unknown.

Study-wide results and limits: The low donor count limited represented genetic and exposure-history diversity.

Using immunoSEQ multiplex PCR, the repertoire was profiled, and TCRdb retains in-frame clones only, with some absent. The sample has about 2.4 million clones, 93% seen once. V lost 5 bases and J lost 2, with 18 bases in between. The CDR3 has 16 amino acids. CDR1 is SGHAT and CDR2 is FQNNGV in the germline V gene. This receptor was identified in a young man in good health. Some clones in this sample may be carry-over from other donors' samples. The sequenced sample consisted of naive CD4+ T cells from PBMCs. Subset described: CD45RA+ positively selected. The J gene is TRBJ2-5, the V gene TRBV11-2; D is possibly TRBD1 or TRBD2 (5 bases each). In DNA, the CDR3 is TGTGCCAGCAGCCGAGGTGTGTATGGGGGACAAGAGACCCAGTACTTC. As protein: CASSRGVYGGQETQYF.